The clone carrying this T cell receptor (beta chain) was detected only once. TCRdb's copy holds only in-frame clones and misses some; the assay was immunoSEQ multiplex PCR. Here the sample spans more than 70,000 clones, 93% being singletons. The data originate from a study of T cell changes during pregnancy in multiple sclerosis. The sequencing here drew on peripheral blood, taken in the second trimester of pregnancy. This clonotype was obtained from a female donor with multiple sclerosis, enrolled in a pregnancy study.

The CDR3 protein is CASSLGWQGGGQETQYF. The DNA of the CDR3 is TGTGCCAGCAGCTTAGGATGGCAGGGCGGGGGGCAAGAGACCCAGTACTTC. This chain joins TRBV11-2 and TRBJ2-5, with TRBD2 identical over 8 bases. Germline trimming cut 1 base from V and 2 bases from J; bases unmatched to any gene: 9. Germline V gives CDR1 SGHAT, CDR2 FQNNGV. The CDR3 runs to 17 residues.